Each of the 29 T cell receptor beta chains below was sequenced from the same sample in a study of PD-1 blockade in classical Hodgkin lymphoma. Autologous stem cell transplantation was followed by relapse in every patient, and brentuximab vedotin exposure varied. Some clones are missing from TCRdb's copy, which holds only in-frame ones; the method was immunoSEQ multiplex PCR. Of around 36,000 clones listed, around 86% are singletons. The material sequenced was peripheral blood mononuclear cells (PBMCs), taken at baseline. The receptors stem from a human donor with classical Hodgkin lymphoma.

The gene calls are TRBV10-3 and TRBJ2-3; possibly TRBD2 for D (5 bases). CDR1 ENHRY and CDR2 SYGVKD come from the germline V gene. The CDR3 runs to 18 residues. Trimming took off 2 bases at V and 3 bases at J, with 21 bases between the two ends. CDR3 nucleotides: TGTGCCATCAGTGAGACCTTGGACTCCCACGTGGCGACAGATACGCAGTATTTT. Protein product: CAISETLDSHVATDTQYF.

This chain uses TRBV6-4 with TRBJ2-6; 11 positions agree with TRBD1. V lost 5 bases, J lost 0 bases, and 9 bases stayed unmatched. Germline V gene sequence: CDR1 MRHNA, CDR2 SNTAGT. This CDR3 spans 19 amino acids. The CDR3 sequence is CASSTLGDRGISGANVLTF. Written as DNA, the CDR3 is TGTGCCAGCAGTACCCTAGGGGACAGGGGGATCTCTGGGGCCAACGTCCTGACTTTC.

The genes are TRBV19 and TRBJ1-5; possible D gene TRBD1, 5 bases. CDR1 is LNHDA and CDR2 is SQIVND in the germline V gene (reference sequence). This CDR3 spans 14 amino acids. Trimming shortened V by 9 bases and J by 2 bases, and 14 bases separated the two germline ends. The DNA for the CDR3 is TGTGCCAGCAAGCAGGGAGTAGGCAATCAGCCCCAGCATTTT. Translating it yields CASKQGVGNQPQHF.

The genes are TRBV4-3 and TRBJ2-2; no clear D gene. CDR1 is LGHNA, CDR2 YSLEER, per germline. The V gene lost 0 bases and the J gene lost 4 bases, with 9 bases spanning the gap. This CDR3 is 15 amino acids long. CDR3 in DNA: TGCGCCAGCAGCCAAGAGGGCGAAATCACCGGGGAGCTGTTTTTT. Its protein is CASSQEGEITGELFF.

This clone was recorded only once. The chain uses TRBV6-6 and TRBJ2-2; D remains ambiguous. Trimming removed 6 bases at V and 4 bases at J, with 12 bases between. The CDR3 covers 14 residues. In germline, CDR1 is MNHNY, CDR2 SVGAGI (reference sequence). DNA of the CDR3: TGTGCCAGCAGAGACACCGCCGGCACCGGGGAGCTGTTTTTT. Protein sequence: CASRDTAGTGELFF.

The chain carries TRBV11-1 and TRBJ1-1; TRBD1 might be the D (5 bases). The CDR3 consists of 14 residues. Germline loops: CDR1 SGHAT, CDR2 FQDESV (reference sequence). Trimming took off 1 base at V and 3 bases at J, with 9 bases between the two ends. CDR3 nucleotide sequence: TGTGCCAGCAGCTTAGAGAGGGGAGACACTGAAGCTTTCTTT. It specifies CASSLERGDTEAFF.

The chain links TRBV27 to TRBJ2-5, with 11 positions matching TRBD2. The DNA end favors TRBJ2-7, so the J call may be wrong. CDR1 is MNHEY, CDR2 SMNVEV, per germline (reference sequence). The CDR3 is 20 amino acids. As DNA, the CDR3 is TGTGCCAGCAGTATGTCGACGAAACTAGCGGGAGACGGTGGTGGGTTCGAGCAGTACTTC. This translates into CASSMSTKLAGDGGGFEQYF.

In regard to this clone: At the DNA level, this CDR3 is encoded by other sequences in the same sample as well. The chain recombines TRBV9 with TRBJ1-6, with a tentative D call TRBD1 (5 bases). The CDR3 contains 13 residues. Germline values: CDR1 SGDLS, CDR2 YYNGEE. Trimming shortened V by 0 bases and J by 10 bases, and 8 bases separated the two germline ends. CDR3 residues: CASSVAGDSPLHF. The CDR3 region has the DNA TGTGCCAGCAGCGTAGCGGGGGACTCACCCCTCCACTTT.

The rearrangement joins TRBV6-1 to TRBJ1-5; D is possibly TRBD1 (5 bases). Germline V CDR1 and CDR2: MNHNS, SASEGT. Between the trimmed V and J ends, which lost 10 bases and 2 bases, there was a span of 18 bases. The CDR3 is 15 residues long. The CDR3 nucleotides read TGTGCCACCCTCAGAGCCGACAGCCGCAATCAGCCCCAGCATTTT. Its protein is CATLRADSRNQPQHF.

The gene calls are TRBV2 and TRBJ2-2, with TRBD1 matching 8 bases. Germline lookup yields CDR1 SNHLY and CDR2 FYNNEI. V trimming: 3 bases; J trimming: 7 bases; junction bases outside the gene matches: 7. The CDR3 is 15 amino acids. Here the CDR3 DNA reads TGTGCCAGCAGTGATCAAGGACAGGGCATCGGGGAGCTGTTTTTT. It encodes CASSDQGQGIGELFF.

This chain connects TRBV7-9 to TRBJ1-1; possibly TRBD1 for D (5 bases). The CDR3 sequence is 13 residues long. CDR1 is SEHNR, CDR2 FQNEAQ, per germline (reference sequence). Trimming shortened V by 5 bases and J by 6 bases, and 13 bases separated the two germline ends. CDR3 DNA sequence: TGTGCCAGCAGCCCGGGGGGTTTCCCTGAAGCTTTCTTT. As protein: CASSPGGFPEAFF.

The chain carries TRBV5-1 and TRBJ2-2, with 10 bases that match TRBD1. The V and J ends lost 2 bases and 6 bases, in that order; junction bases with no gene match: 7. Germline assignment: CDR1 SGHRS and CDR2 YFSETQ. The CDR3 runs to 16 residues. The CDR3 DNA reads TGCGCCAGCAGCTTCTCGGGACAGGGGAGAGCCGGGGAGCTGTTTTTT. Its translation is CASSFSGQGRAGELFF. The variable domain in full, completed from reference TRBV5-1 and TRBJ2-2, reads KAGVTQTPRYLIKTRGQQVTLSCSPISGHRSVSWYQQTPGQGLQFLFEYFSETQRNKGNFPGRFSGRQFSNSRSEMNVSTLELGDSALYLCASSFSGQGRAGELFFGEGSRLTVL.

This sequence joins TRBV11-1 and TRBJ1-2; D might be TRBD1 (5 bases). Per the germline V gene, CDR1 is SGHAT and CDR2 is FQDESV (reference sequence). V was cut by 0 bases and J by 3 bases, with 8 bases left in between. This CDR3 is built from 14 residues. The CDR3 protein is CASSLAGGYYGYTF. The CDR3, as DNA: TGTGCCAGCAGCTTAGCTGGGGGTTACTATGGCTACACCTTC.

The CDR3 loop reads CASSLDRTEIEAFF. The CDR3 DNA follows: TGTGCCAGCAGCTTAGACCGGACAGAAATTGAAGCTTTCTTT. The chain has TRBV5-4 and TRBJ1-1; possibly TRBD1 for D (6 bases). CDR1 and CDR2 from the germline V gene are SGHNT and YYREEE (reference sequence). This CDR3 is built from 14 residues. V was pared by 2 bases and J by 7 bases, with 15 bases between.

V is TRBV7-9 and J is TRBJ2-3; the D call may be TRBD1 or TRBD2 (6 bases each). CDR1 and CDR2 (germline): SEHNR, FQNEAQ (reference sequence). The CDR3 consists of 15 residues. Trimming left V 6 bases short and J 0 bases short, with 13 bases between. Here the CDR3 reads CASSQRGTSTDTQYF. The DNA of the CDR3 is TGTGCCAGCAGTCAGAGGGGGACTAGCACAGATACGCAGTATTTT.

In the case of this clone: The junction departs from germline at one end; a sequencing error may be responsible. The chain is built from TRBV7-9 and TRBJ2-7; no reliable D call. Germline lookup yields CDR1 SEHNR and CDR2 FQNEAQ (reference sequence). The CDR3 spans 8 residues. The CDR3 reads CASSPRFF. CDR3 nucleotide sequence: TGTGCCAGCAGCCCCCGATTCTTC.

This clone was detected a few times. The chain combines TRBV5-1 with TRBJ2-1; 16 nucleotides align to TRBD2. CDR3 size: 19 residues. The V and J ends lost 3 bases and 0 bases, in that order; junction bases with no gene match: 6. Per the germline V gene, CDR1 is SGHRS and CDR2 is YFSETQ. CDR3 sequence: CASSSPGLAGGSSYNEQFF. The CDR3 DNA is TGCGCCAGCAGCTCTCCGGGACTAGCGGGGGGGAGCTCCTACAATGAGCAGTTCTTC.

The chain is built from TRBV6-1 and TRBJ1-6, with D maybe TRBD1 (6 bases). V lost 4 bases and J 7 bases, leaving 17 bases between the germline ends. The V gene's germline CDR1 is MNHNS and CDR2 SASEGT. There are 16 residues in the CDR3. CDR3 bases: TGTGCCAGCAGTGTTTCCCTGGACAGCGCAAATTCACCCCTCCACTTT. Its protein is CASSVSLDSANSPLHF.

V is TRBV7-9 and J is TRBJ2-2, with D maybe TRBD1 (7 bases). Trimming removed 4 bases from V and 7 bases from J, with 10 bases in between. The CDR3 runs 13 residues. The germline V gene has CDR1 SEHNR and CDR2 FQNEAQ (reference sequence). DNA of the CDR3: TGTGCCAGCAGCTCAGGGGGAGGCGGGGAGCTGTTTTTT. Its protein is CASSSGGGGELFF.

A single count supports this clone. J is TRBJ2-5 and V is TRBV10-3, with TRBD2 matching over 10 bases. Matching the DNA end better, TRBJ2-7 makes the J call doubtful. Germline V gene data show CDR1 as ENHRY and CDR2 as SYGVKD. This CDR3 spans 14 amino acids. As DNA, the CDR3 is TGTGCCATCACTAGGACTAGCGGCCGCGACGAGCAGTACTTC. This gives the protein CAITRTSGRDEQYF.

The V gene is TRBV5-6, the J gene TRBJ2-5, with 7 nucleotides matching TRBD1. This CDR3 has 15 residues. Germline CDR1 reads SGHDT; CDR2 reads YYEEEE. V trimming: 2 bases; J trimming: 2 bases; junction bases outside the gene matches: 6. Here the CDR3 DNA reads TGTGCCAGCAGCTTCCTCCGGGACAGTCAAGAGACCCAGTACTTC. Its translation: CASSFLRDSQETQYF.

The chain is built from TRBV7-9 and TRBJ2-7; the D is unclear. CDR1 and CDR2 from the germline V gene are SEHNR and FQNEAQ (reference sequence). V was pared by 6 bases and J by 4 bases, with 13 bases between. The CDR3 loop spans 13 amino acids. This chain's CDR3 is CASSLITRYEQYF. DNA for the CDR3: TGTGCCAGCAGTCTCATCACCCGATACGAGCAGTACTTC.

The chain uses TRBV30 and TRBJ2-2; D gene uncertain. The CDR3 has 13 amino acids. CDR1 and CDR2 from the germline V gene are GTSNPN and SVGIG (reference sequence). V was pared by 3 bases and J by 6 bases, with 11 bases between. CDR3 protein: CAWSSLKAGELFF. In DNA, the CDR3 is TGTGCCTGGAGCTCTCTCAAGGCCGGGGAGCTGTTTTTT.

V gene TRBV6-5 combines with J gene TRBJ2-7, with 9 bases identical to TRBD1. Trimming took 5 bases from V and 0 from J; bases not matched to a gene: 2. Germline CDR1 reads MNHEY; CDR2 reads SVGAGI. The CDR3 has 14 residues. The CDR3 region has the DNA TGTGCCAGCAGTGGGACAGGGCCCTCCTACGAGCAGTACTTC. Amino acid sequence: CASSGTGPSYEQYF.

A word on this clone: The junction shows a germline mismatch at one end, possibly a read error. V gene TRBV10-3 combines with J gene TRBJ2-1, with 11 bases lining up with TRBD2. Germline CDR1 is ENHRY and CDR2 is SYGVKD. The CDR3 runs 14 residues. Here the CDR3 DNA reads TGTGCCATCAGTGAGATGGTAGCGGGAGGGCCTCCGGTCTTC. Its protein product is CAISEMVAGGPPVF.

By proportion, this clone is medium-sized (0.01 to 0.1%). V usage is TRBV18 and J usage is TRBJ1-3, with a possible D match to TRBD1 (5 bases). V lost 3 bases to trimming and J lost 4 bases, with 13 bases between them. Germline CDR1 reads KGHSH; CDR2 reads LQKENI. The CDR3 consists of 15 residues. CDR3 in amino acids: CASSPVGGIGNTIYF. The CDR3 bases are TGTGCCAGCTCACCGGTCGGGGGAATAGGAAACACCATATATTTT.

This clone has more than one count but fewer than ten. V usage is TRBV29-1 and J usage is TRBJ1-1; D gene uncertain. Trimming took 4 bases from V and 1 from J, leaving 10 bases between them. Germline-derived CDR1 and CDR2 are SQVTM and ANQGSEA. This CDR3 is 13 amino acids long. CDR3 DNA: TGCAGCGTTGTAAAGGGTGAGAACACTGAAGCTTTCTTT. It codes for CSVVKGENTEAFF.

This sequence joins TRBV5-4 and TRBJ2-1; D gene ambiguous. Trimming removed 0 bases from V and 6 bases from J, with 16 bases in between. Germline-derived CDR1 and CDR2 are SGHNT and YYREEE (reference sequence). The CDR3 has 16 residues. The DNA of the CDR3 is TGTGCCAGCAGCTTGGGAATGTTGGACCTTGGCAATGAGCAGTTCTTC. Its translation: CASSLGMLDLGNEQFF. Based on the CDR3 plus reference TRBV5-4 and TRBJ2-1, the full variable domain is ETGVTQSPTHLIKTRGQQVTLRCSSQSGHNTVSWYQQALGQGPQFIFQYYREEENGRGNFPPRFSGLQFPNYSSELNVNALELDDSALYLCASSLGMLDLGNEQFFGPGTRLTVL.

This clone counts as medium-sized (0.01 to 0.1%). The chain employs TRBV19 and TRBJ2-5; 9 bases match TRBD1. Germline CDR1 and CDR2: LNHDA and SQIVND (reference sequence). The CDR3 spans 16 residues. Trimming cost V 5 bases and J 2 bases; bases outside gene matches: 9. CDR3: CASSADRGVGQETQYF. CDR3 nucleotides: TGTGCCAGTAGTGCGGACAGGGGAGTTGGGCAAGAGACCCAGTACTTC.